This T cell receptor beta chain appears in the sequencing data of a study of control samples from healthy donors and cancer patients. The table came from immunoSEQ multiplex PCR; TCRdb's copy has only in-frame clones and leaves some out. The sample holds about 79,000 clones, over 85% seen once. Per the germline V gene, CDR1 is WNHNN and CDR2 is SYGVQD (reference sequence). V lost 0 bases and J lost 7, with 7 bases in between. This CDR3 contains 13 residues. The specimen was PBMCs. The sequence was collected from a woman between 40 and 50 years old with lung cancer. The rearrangement links TRBV10-1 to TRBJ2-1; possibly TRBD1 for D (6 bases). Here the CDR3 reads CASSESGGNEQFF. CDR3 bases: TGCGCCAGCAGTGAGTCAGGGGGAAATGAGCAGTTCTTC.